A selection of T cell receptor beta chains follows, all from one sample in a study. Via MiXCR, TCRdb re-called the 5' RACE reads, giving one row per CDR3 protein. The sample shows tens of thousands of distinct CDR3 sequences, 26% of them seen only once. The sample was tumor-infiltrating Tregs sorted from the breast tumor. All receptors come from a female donor with breast cancer. CDR3s include the opening cysteine and the closing phenylalanine or tryptophan. The D gene is left open where the match is weak. Some rows mark clone size as missing; the rest say once, few, many or name a class of expanded clone.

cdr3_aa	cdr3_nt	clone_size	d_call	v_call	j_call
CASSLPGPAGQYF	TGTGCCAGCAGCCTCCCGGGACCAGCGGGACAGTACTTC	-	TRBD2	TRBV3-1	TRBJ2-7
CASSLGSRRNIQYF	TGTGCCAGCAGCTTAGGCAGTAGGAGGAACATTCAGTACTTC	few	-	TRBV7-2	TRBJ2-4
CASSFTRTGELFF	TGTGCCAGCAGTTTTACTAGAACCGGGGAGCTGTTTTTT	few	-	TRBV28	TRBJ2-2
CASNSGAPQETQYF	TGTGCCAGCAACTCTGGGGCACCCCAAGAGACCCAGTACTTC	few	-	TRBV6-1	TRBJ2-5
CASSSTDYYTF	TGTGCCAGCAGTTCGACGGACTACTACACCTTC	-	-	TRBV6-6	TRBJ1-2
CASSPFSGTSGRSDTQYF	TGTGCCAGCTCACCATTCAGTGGGACTAGCGGGAGATCAGATACGCAGTATTTT	once	TRBD2	TRBV18	TRBJ2-3
CSGRQGENSPLHF	TGCAGCGGAAGACAGGGGGAGAATTCACCCCTCCACTTT	-	TRBD1	TRBV29-1	TRBJ1-6
CASSPEAINYEQYF	TGTGCCAGCAGTCCTGAGGCAATAAACTACGAGCAGTACTTC	-	-	TRBV28	TRBJ2-7
CASSTRAGTSDRTDTQYF	TGTGCCAGCAGCACACGAGCCGGGACTAGCGACCGCACAGATACGCAGTATTTT	-	TRBD2	TRBV7-9	TRBJ2-3
CASSQPGTGGSYGYTF	TGCGCCAGCAGCCAACCCGGGACAGGGGGTAGCTATGGCTACACCTTC	few	TRBD1	TRBV4-1	TRBJ1-2
CASSVGRRGTDTQYF	TGCGCCAGCAGCGTTGGTCGGCGGGGCACAGATACGCAGTATTTT	few	-	TRBV5-1	TRBJ2-3
CASSQVDIIPYNEQFF	TGCGCCAGCAGCCAAGTGGACATAATCCCCTACAATGAGCAGTTCTTC	-	-	TRBV4-1	TRBJ2-1
CASSARQGVAYEQYF	TGTGCCAGCAGTGCTCGACAGGGAGTCGCCTACGAGCAGTACTTC	-	TRBD1	TRBV6-1	TRBJ2-7
CSASGELLGTDTQYF	TGCAGTGCCAGTGGGGAGTTACTTGGGACAGATACGCAGTATTTT	-	-	TRBV20-1	TRBJ2-3
CATSRFGQGNYNEQFF	TGTGCCACCAGCAGATTCGGACAGGGAAACTACAATGAGCAGTTCTTC	many	TRBD1	TRBV15	TRBJ2-1
CSASSPGQGGEQYF	TGCAGTGCTAGTTCGCCGGGACAGGGGGGCGAGCAGTACTTC	-	TRBD1	TRBV20-1	TRBJ2-7
CSARDQRGTGTGTDTQYF	TGCAGTGCTAGAGATCAGAGGGGAACCGGGACAGGCACAGATACGCAGTATTTT	-	TRBD1	TRBV20-1	TRBJ2-3
CSAQLPLSGTYNEQFF	TGCAGTGCTCAACTCCCTCTGAGCGGTACCTACAATGAGCAGTTCTTC	-	-	TRBV20-1	TRBJ2-1
CAGSARTGIGEKLFF	TGCGCCGGCAGCGCCCGGACAGGGATCGGCGAAAAACTGTTTTTT	-	TRBD1	TRBV5-1	TRBJ1-4
CASRGQGGTEAFF	TGTGCCAGCAGGGGACAGGGGGGAACTGAAGCTTTCTTT	many	TRBD1	TRBV12-3/TRBV12-4	TRBJ1-1
CASSSRTGYGYTF	TGTGCCAGCAGTTCCCGTACTGGCTATGGCTACACCTTC	few	-	TRBV6-5	TRBJ1-2
CASSQDSSGNTQYF	TGTGCCAGCAGCCAAGATTCTAGCGGGAATACGCAGTATTTT	once	TRBD2	TRBV4-2	TRBJ2-3
CASSLVSGRTNTGELFF	TGTGCCAGCAGCTTAGTATCTGGCAGGACGAACACCGGGGAGCTGTTTTTT	many	-	TRBV7-2	TRBJ2-2
CASSFTGRAEAFF	TGTGCCAGCAGTTTCACAGGGAGGGCTGAAGCTTTCTTT	many	-	TRBV5-6	TRBJ1-1
CASSLSPTGELFF	TGCGCCAGCAGCTTGAGCCCCACCGGGGAGCTGTTTTTT	-	-	TRBV5-1	TRBJ2-2
CASSYRLDKPEAFF	TGTGCCAGCAGCTATAGGCTTGACAAGCCTGAAGCTTTCTTT	many	-	TRBV7-9	TRBJ1-1
CSACPTGETQYF	TGCAGCGCCTGCCCCACCGGGGAGACCCAGTACTTC	few	-	TRBV29-1	TRBJ2-5